This T cell receptor beta chain comes out of a study of CD8 T cells in Susac syndrome. From blood CD8+ and CD4+ T cells, TCR beta sequences were generated. Included as multiple sclerosis controls were treatment-naive patients who had stable or active relapsing-remitting disease. With random hexamers, reverse transcription was performed on roughly 0.5 to 1 ug of RNA. TCRdb re-analysed the immunoSEQ multiplex PCR reads in MiXCR, keeping a single row per CDR3 protein. In the table there are more than 200,000 distinct CDR3 sequences, 80% to 95% of which are singletons. V shed 1 base and J 0 bases; nucleotides not matched to a gene: 7. This CDR3 has 17 residues. Germline CDR1 reads SGHDN; CDR2 reads FVKESK.

The sequencing sample was made of CD4+ T cells from PBMCs. The V and J genes are TRBV14 and TRBJ2-3; 7 nucleotides line up with TRBD2. The sequence was collected from a human donor with multiple sclerosis. This chain's CDR3 is CASSQAILADSTDTQYF. The CDR3 DNA reads as TGTGCCAGCAGCCAAGCGATCCTAGCGGACAGCACAGATACGCAGTATTTT.